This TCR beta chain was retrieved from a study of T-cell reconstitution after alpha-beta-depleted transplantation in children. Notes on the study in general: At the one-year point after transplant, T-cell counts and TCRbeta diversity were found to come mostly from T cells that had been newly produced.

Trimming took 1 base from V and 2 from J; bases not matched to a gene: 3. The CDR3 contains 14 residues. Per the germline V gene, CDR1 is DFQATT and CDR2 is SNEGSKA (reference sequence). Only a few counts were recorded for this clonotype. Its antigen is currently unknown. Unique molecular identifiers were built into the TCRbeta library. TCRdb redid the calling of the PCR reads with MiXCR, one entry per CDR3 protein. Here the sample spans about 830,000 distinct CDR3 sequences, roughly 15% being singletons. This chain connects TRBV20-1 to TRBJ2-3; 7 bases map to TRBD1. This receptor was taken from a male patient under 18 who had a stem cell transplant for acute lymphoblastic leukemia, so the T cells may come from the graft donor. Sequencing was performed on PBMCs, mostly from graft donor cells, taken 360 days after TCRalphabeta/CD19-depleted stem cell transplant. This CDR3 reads CSARGGTATDTQYF. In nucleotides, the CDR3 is TGCAGTGCTAGAGGGGGGACAGCCACAGATACGCAGTATTTT.